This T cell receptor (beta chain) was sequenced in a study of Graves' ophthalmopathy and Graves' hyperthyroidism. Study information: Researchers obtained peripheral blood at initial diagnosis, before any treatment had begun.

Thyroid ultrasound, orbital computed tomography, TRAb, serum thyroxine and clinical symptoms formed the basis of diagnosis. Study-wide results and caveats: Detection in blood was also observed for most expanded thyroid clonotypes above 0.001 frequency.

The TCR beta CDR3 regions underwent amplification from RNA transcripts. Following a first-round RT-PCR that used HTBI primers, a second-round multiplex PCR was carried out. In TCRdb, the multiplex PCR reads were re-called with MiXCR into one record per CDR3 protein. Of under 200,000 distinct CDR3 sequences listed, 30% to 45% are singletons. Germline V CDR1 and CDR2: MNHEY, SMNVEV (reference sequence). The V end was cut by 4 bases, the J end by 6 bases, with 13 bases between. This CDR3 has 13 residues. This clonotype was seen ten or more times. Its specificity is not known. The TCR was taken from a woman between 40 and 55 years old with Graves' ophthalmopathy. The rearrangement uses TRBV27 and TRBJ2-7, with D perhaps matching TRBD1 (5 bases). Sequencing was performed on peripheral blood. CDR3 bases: TGTGCCAGCAGTTACCGCGACAGATCCGAGCAGTACTTC. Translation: CASSYRDRSEQYF.